What follows are 18 T cell receptor beta chains derived from one specimen sequenced in a study of cytomegalovirus exposure and HLA in healthy donors. The PCR used 60 Vbeta and 13 Jbeta primers. TCRdb's table, derived via immunoSEQ multiplex PCR, lists solely in-frame clones and lacks some. This repertoire shows approximately 100,000 clones, around 75% found once; its top ten account for around 14%. Specimen: PBMCs. Source of these receptors: a male donor in good health and CMV-seropositive.

The genes are TRBV5-4 and TRBJ2-7; 8 bases agree with TRBD1. The CDR3 runs to 15 residues. Germline loops: CDR1 SGHNT, CDR2 YYREEE (reference sequence). J gave up 4 bases and V 4 bases, and 10 bases lay outside the gene matches. The CDR3 bases are TGTGCCAGCAGCACCGTGGACAGGGACTTGTACGAGCAGTACTTC. Residues: CASSTVDRDLYEQYF.

This chain joins TRBV10-3 and TRBJ2-1; 9 bases map to TRBD2. CDR3 length equals 16 residues. V shed 7 bases, J shed 6 bases, and the junction held 13 bases outside the gene matches. CDR1 is ENHRY, CDR2 SYGVKD, per germline. The CDR3, as DNA: TGTGCCATCACGACGCGGGAGGGCCGTCGAGGCAATGAGCAGTTCTTC. It yields the protein CAITTREGRRGNEQFF.

The chain carries TRBV2 and TRBJ1-6; a weak D match, TRBD1 (5 bases). CDR1 and CDR2 (germline): SNHLY, FYNNEI. This CDR3 has 14 residues. V lost 5 bases, J lost 7 bases, and 12 bases lay in between. DNA of the CDR3: TGTGCCAGCAGTTATGGGGCCGTGAATTCACCCCTCCACTTT. It specifies CASSYGAVNSPLHF.

V gene TRBV18 combines with J gene TRBJ2-7, with 7 bases aligning to TRBD1. With V trimmed by 6 bases and J by 3 bases, 5 bases remained unmatched. In germline, CDR1 is KGHSH, CDR2 LQKENI. The CDR3 length is 13 residues. The CDR3 spells CASSLGTDYEQYF. In nucleotides, the CDR3 is TGTGCCAGCTCCCTTGGGACAGACTACGAGCAGTACTTC.

The V and J genes are TRBV7-2 and TRBJ2-5, with D perhaps TRBD2 (5 bases). Trimming left V 5 bases short and J 5 bases short, with 12 bases between. Germline V lookup: CDR1 SGHTA, CDR2 FQGNSA. CDR3 length: 13 amino acids. CDR3: CASSAGVLETQYF. For the CDR3, the DNA is TGTGCCAGCAGCGCCGGGGTTTTGGAGACCCAGTACTTC.

V gene TRBV6-1 combines with J gene TRBJ1-1; D not certain. Per germline, CDR1 MNHNS and CDR2 SASEGT. The CDR3 has 12 residues. V shed 3 bases and J shed 1 base, with 3 bases lying between them. The CDR3 DNA follows: TGTGCCAGCAGTGATAGGAACACTGAAGCTTTCTTT. Translated, it gives CASSDRNTEAFF.

The chain joins TRBV4-1 to TRBJ2-1, with 8 bases matching TRBD1. Germline CDR1 is MGHRA and CDR2 is YSYEKL. V gave up 4 bases and J gave up 0 bases; unmatched junction bases: 8. The CDR3 spans 17 residues. CDR3 amino acids: CASSRTPGQDSYNEQFF. CDR3 bases: TGCGCCAGCAGCCGCACACCGGGACAGGACTCCTACAATGAGCAGTTCTTC.

The rearrangement uses TRBV6-1 and TRBJ1-1; 9 bases match TRBD1. Germline V gene data show CDR1 as MNHNS and CDR2 as SASEGT. CDR3 size: 14 residues. The V gene end was trimmed by 5 bases and the J gene end by 3 bases; junction bases not matched to a gene: 4. CDR3 region: CASSNRGRDTEAFF. In DNA, the CDR3 is TGTGCCAGCAGTAACAGGGGGCGGGACACTGAAGCTTTCTTT.

The chain employs TRBV30 and TRBJ1-5; tentatively, D is TRBD1 (6 bases). CDR1 GTSNPN and CDR2 SVGIG come from the germline V gene (reference sequence). V lost 4 bases to trimming and J lost 4 bases, with 23 bases between them. The CDR3 covers 17 residues. The CDR3 sequence is CAWTPHQLKQGNQPQHF. DNA for the CDR3: TGTGCCTGGACCCCCCACCAACTAAAACAGGGAAATCAGCCCCAGCATTTT.

V usage is TRBV7-9 and J usage is TRBJ2-1; TRBD2 agrees at 13 bases. This CDR3 has 15 residues. Germline loops: CDR1 SEHNR, CDR2 FQNEAQ (reference sequence). Trimming at V came to 5 bases and at J to 7 bases, leaving 5 bases not matched to a gene. The CDR3 DNA follows: TGTGCCAGCAGCGGAGGACTAGCGGGGGTGAATGAGCAGTTCTTC. Residues: CASSGGLAGVNEQFF.

The CDR3 here is CASSNSNGPQHF. The CDR3 DNA follows: TGTGCCAGCAGCAACAGCAACGGGCCCCAGCATTTT. The chain has TRBV7-2 and TRBJ1-5; D gene unclear. V shed 5 bases and J shed 9 bases, with 11 bases lying between them. This CDR3 spans 12 amino acids. The germline gives CDR1 SGHTA, CDR2 FQGNSA.

This chain uses TRBV19 with TRBJ2-1; 7 bases agree with TRBD1. Trimming cost V 2 bases and J 0 bases; bases outside gene matches: 4. This CDR3 spans 16 amino acids. The germline V gene encodes CDR1 LNHDA and CDR2 SQIVND (reference sequence). Here the CDR3 DNA reads TGTGCCAGTAGTATAAGGGGGCCCAGCTCCTACAATGAGCAGTTCTTC. This codes for CASSIRGPSSYNEQFF. Combining the CDR3 with reference TRBV19 and TRBJ2-1 gives the whole variable domain DGGITQSPKYLFRKEGQNVTLSCEQNLNHDAMYWYRQDPGQGLRLIYYSQIVNDFQKGDIAEGYSVSREKKESFPLTVTSAQKNPTAFYLCASSIRGPSSYNEQFFGPGTRLTVL.

The V call is TRBV7-9, the J call TRBJ2-1; D possibly corresponds to TRBD2 (5 bases). Per germline, CDR1 SEHNR and CDR2 FQNEAQ (reference sequence). The CDR3 has 16 residues. V was shortened by 2 bases and J by 1 base, with 12 bases between the two germline ends. The DNA of the CDR3 is TGTGCCAGCAGCTTAACAAGCGGAACATCCTACAATGAGCAGTTCTTC. As protein: CASSLTSGTSYNEQFF. Full variable domain (rest looked up from reference TRBV7-9 and TRBJ2-1): DTGVSQNPRHKITKRGQNVTFRCDPISEHNRLYWYRQTLGQGPEFLTYFQNEAQLEKSRLLSDRFSAERPKGSFSTLEIQRTEQGDSAMYLCASSLTSGTSYNEQFFGPGTRLTVL.

V gene TRBV5-4 combines with J gene TRBJ1-5, with TRBD1 matching 8 bases. Germline CDR1 is SGHNT and CDR2 is YYREEE (reference sequence). The CDR3 length is 14 residues. The junction had 4 bases not matched to a gene; V was cut back by 2 bases and J by 6 bases. In DNA form, the CDR3 reads TGTGCCAGCAGCTTCCAGGGGGCTGGTCAGCCCCAGCATTTT. Protein product: CASSFQGAGQPQHF.

The rearrangement joins TRBV4-1 to TRBJ1-2; D is uncertain. The germline V gene encodes CDR1 MGHRA and CDR2 YSYEKL. V lost 1 base to trimming and J lost 6 bases, with 9 bases between them. The CDR3 consists of 13 residues. The CDR3 protein is CASSQASGNGYTF. The CDR3 bases are TGCGCCAGCAGCCAAGCTTCCGGGAATGGCTACACCTTC.

This sequence joins TRBV14 and TRBJ2-2, with D perhaps matching TRBD2 (7 bases). The CDR3 runs to 18 residues. V was trimmed by 4 bases and J by 6 bases, leaving 24 bases between them. Germline loops: CDR1 SGHDN, CDR2 FVKESK. The CDR3 protein is CASSPLRGAGAIPGELFF. CDR3 in DNA: TGTGCCAGCAGCCCCTTACGGGGTGCGGGGGCGATCCCCGGGGAGCTGTTTTTT. Full variable domain (missing parts from reference TRBV14 and TRBJ2-2): EAGVTQFPSHSVIEKGQTVTLRCDPISGHDNLYWYRRVMGKEIKFLLHFVKESKQDESGMPNNRFLAERTGGTYSTLKVQPAELEDSGVYFCASSPLRGAGAIPGELFFGEGSRLTVL.

This clone was detected only once. The chain joins TRBV4-2 to TRBJ2-7; possible D gene TRBD1, 5 bases. V shed 4 bases and J shed 1 base, with 23 bases lying between them. Germline lookup yields CDR1 LGHNA and CDR2 YNFKEQ. The CDR3 runs 18 residues. The CDR3 loop reads CASSPQKNQGIISYEQYF. Here the CDR3 DNA reads TGTGCCAGCAGCCCTCAGAAGAACCAGGGAATAATTTCCTACGAGCAGTACTTC.

This clone was detected only a few times. The chain combines TRBV4-1 with TRBJ1-4; D not certain. Germline CDR1 MGHRA, CDR2 YSYEKL. The CDR3 contains 13 residues. Trimming took 1 base from V and 7 from J, leaving 7 bases between them. This CDR3 reads CASSQVLGEKLFF. The CDR3 DNA reads TGCGCCAGCAGCCAAGTGCTCGGTGAAAAACTGTTTTTT.